This is a list of T cell receptor beta chains from one sample in a study of cytomegalovirus exposure and HLA in healthy donors. Sequencing used immunoSEQ multiplex PCR; TCRdb keeps in-frame clones, though not all of them. The data contain 120,000 to 150,000 clones, around two thirds of them seen just once; the ten biggest clones take up about 1.8%. Material for sequencing was PBMCs. The receptor source for this set is a male donor in good health and CMV-seronegative. The CDR3 runs from the conserved cysteine through the conserved F or W. D genes are given only for firm matches. Not all rows give a size; the values are once, few, many and, for expanded clones, a class.

TRBV7-9	-	TRBJ2-1	12	-	CASSLASWEQFF	TGTGCCAGCAGCCTAGCTAGCTGGGAGCAGTTCTTC
TRBV5-1	-	TRBJ2-3	19	TRBD2	CASSLVGTRRKGWTDTQYF	TGCGCCAGCAGCTTGGTGGGGACTAGAAGGAAGGGTTGGACAGATACGCAGTATTTT
TRBV6-5	-	TRBJ2-5	16	-	CASSYSIGGAQETQYF	TGTGCCAGCAGTTACTCGATAGGGGGGGCCCAAGAGACCCAGTACTTC
TRBV7-2	-	TRBJ1-2	17	-	CASSFSPHGGTSDGYTF	TGTGCCAGCAGCTTCAGTCCTCACGGGGGGACATCCGATGGCTACACCTTC
TRBV14	few	TRBJ2-2	15	-	CASSQDFRGTGELFF	TGTGCCAGCAGCCAAGATTTCCGAGGCACCGGGGAGCTGTTTTTT
TRBV18	-	TRBJ2-2	12	-	CASSPAGGELFF	TGTGCCAGCTCACCTGCAGGCGGGGAGCTGTTTTTT
TRBV6-5	-	TRBJ1-4	14	-	CASSYSQGNEKLFF	TGTGCCAGCAGTTACTCACAGGGTAATGAAAAACTGTTTTTT
TRBV11-1	-	TRBJ1-1	16	-	CASSSILRGGHGEAFF	TGTGCCAGCAGCTCAATCCTCAGGGGAGGGCACGGTGAAGCTTTCTTT
TRBV5-8	-	TRBJ2-7	13	TRBD1	CASSFRGLYEQYF	TGTGCCAGCAGCTTCAGGGGGCTCTACGAGCAGTACTTC
TRBV5-1	-	TRBJ2-3	14	-	CASSPSRSTDTQYF	TGCGCCAGCAGCCCGTCCAGAAGCACAGATACGCAGTATTTT
TRBV5-1	-	TRBJ2-1	15	TRBD2	CASSLVSGEYNEQFF	TGCGCCAGCAGCTTGGTGAGCGGGGAGTACAATGAGCAGTTCTTC
TRBV5-4	few	TRBJ2-7	18	-	CASSSGHFGLSSNYEQYF	TGTGCCAGCAGCTCGGGACATTTTGGGCTATCGTCAAACTACGAGCAGTACTTC
TRBV9	once	TRBJ1-2	16	-	CASSTRQSPTNYGYTF	TGTGCCAGCAGCACCCGACAGAGTCCCACAAACTATGGCTACACCTTC
TRBV11-2	-	TRBJ2-7	16	TRBD2	CASSLGTSGGGYEQYF	TGTGCCAGCAGCTTAGGAACTAGCGGGGGGGGTTACGAGCAGTACTTC
TRBV4-1	-	TRBJ1-6	15	TRBD1	CASSQGDRGSSPLHF	TGCGCCAGCAGCCAAGGGGACAGGGGGTCCTCACCCCTCCACTTT
TRBV9	-	TRBJ1-2	11	-	CASSTQGGYTF	TGTGCCAGCAGCACGCAGGGTGGCTACACCTTC
TRBV14	-	TRBJ1-6	15	TRBD1	CASSPETGGNSPLHF	TGTGCCAGCAGCCCAGAGACAGGGGGCAATTCACCCCTCCACTTT
TRBV4-1	-	TRBJ2-5	18	TRBD2	CASSHLLGAGGSPETQYF	TGCGCCAGCAGCCACCTATTGGGAGCGGGGGGGTCTCCAGAGACCCAGTACTTC
TRBV6-6	-	TRBJ2-2	15	TRBD2	CASTKGASGVGELFF	TGTGCCAGCACCAAGGGGGCTAGCGGGGTCGGGGAGCTGTTTTTT
TRBV5-4	once	TRBJ1-2	13	TRBD1	CASSHGTGDIYTF	TGTGCCAGCAGCCATGGGACAGGAGATATCTACACCTTC
TRBV11-3	-	TRBJ1-6	13	-	CASSLNRISPLHF	TGTGCCAGCAGCCTGAACAGGATCTCACCCCTCCACTTT
TRBV6-5	-	TRBJ1-2	14	-	CASSYSFRETGYTF	TGTGCCAGCAGTTACTCTTTCCGGGAAACTGGCTACACCTTC
TRBV11-2	few	TRBJ2-7	15	TRBD1	CASSPGTGMNYEQYF	TGTGCCAGCAGCCCCGGGACAGGGATGAACTACGAGCAGTACTTC
TRBV5-4	-	TRBJ1-2	15	TRBD1	CASSLRTGGPYGYTF	TGTGCCAGCAGCCTCCGGACAGGGGGACCGTATGGCTACACCTTC
TRBV7-9	-	TRBJ2-3	16	TRBD2	CASSARLAGLTDTQYF	TGTGCCAGCAGCGCTCGACTAGCGGGGCTCACAGATACGCAGTATTTT
TRBV5-4	few	TRBJ1-2	13	-	CASSLRGVDGYTF	TGTGCCAGCAGCTTACGGGGGGTCGATGGCTACACCTTC
TRBV28	-	TRBJ2-7	15	TRBD1	CASRGEDRGLHEQYF	TGTGCCAGCAGAGGCGAAGACAGGGGGCTTCACGAGCAGTACTTC
TRBV19	-	TRBJ1-1	15	TRBD1	CASSTGTGLNTEAFF	TGTGCCAGTAGTACCGGGACAGGGCTAAACACTGAAGCTTTCTTT
TRBV6-5	-	TRBJ2-7	15	TRBD1	CASSHLSGTGAEQYF	TGTGCCAGCAGCCATCTCTCCGGGACAGGGGCCGAGCAGTACTTC
TRBV14	-	TRBJ2-7	14	-	CASSRMGTLYEQYF	TGTGCCAGCAGCCGTATGGGGACTCTCTACGAGCAGTACTTC
TRBV19	few	TRBJ1-1	15	TRBD1	CASSIAGTGRTEAFF	TGTGCCAGTAGTATTGCCGGGACAGGGAGGACTGAAGCTTTCTTT
TRBV5-5	many	TRBJ1-2	17	TRBD1	CASSSGVKGGADYGYTF	TGTGCCAGCAGCTCTGGGGTGAAAGGGGGCGCGGACTATGGCTACACCTTC
TRBV2	-	TRBJ2-1	16	-	CASSVTRLLYLHEQFF	TGTGCCAGCAGTGTCACCAGGCTACTTTATCTTCATGAGCAGTTCTTC
TRBV15	few	TRBJ2-3	15	-	CATSRDPSGTDTQYF	TGTGCCACCAGCAGAGATCCGTCCGGGACAGATACGCAGTATTTT
TRBV5-1	-	TRBJ2-6	18	TRBD2	CASSWAGGGGVGANVLTF	TGCGCCAGCAGCTGGGCTGGCGGTGGGGGGGTTGGGGCCAACGTCCTGACTTTC
TRBV27	-	TRBJ2-3	16	TRBD2	CASSFGASGGADTQYF	TGTGCCAGCAGTTTCGGGGCTAGCGGGGGGGCAGATACGCAGTATTTT
TRBV29-1	-	TRBJ2-3	12	-	CSVVVSTDTQYF	TGCAGCGTTGTCGTGAGCACAGATACGCAGTATTTT
TRBV2	few	TRBJ1-3	13	TRBD1	CASSATGVNTIYF	TGTGCCAGCAGTGCGACAGGGGTTAACACCATATATTTT
TRBV9	-	TRBJ1-2	14	TRBD1	CASSGDRGHYGYTF	TGTGCCAGCAGCGGAGACAGGGGGCATTATGGCTACACCTTC
TRBV14	-	TRBJ1-1	18	-	CASSQTLDSLALNTEAFF	TGTGCCAGCAGCCAAACTCTCGACAGCCTGGCTCTGAACACTGAAGCTTTCTTT
TRBV18	-	TRBJ1-1	17	-	CASSLGGLGNLNTEAFF	TGTGCCAGCTCGCTGGGGGGTTTGGGTAACCTGAACACTGAAGCTTTCTTT
TRBV4-1	-	TRBJ2-5	19	TRBD2	CASSPERSLAGGPPETQYF	TGCGCCAGCAGCCCCGAGAGAAGCTTGGCGGGGGGGCCCCCGGAGACCCAGTACTTC
TRBV14	-	TRBJ2-1	13	-	CASTSQLGGEQFF	TGTGCCAGCACCTCCCAACTAGGAGGGGAGCAGTTCTTC
TRBV30	-	TRBJ1-2	14	-	CAWSRQVANYGYTF	TGTGCCTGGAGTCGACAGGTAGCTAACTATGGCTACACCTTC
TRBV19	-	TRBJ2-1	17	-	CASSLLGAGGPDNEQFF	TGTGCCAGTAGTCTCCTAGGGGCCGGGGGGCCCGACAATGAGCAGTTCTTC
TRBV5-5	-	TRBJ1-2	16	TRBD1	CASSRDRGFFGYGYTF	TGTGCCAGCAGCCGGGACAGGGGGTTCTTCGGCTATGGCTACACCTTC
TRBV28	-	TRBJ2-3	16	-	CASIFKTASSTDTQYF	TGTGCCAGCATTTTTAAGACAGCCTCAAGCACAGATACGCAGTATTTT
TRBV27	few	TRBJ2-3	15	TRBD1	CASSLRTGSTDTQYF	TGTGCCAGCAGTTTGAGGACAGGGAGCACAGATACGCAGTATTTT
TRBV25-1	-	TRBJ2-7	15	TRBD1	CASSPSNRGTYEQYF	TGTGCCAGCAGCCCCTCCAACAGGGGAACCTACGAGCAGTACTTC
TRBV6-5	-	TRBJ2-1	16	TRBD2	CASSYSTSGGANEQFF	TGTGCCAGCAGTTACTCGACTAGCGGGGGGGCAAATGAGCAGTTCTTC
TRBV30	-	TRBJ1-5	12	-	CAWTRGGQPQHF	TGTGCCTGGACCAGGGGAGGGCAGCCCCAGCATTTT
TRBV4-1	-	TRBJ2-3	15	TRBD2	CASSLQAGATDTQYF	TGCGCCAGCAGCCTCCAAGCGGGGGCCACAGATACGCAGTATTTT
TRBV7-9	-	TRBJ2-7	18	TRBD2	CASSPGTSGGERAYEQYF	TGTGCCAGCAGCCCCGGGACTAGCGGGGGCGAACGGGCCTACGAGCAGTACTTC
TRBV6-1	-	TRBJ2-7	14	-	CASRPDRFLSEQYF	TGTGCCAGCAGACCTGACAGATTTCTAAGCGAGCAGTACTTC
TRBV5-6	-	TRBJ1-2	17	-	CASSLALWGAENYGYTF	TGTGCCAGCAGCTTGGCCCTGTGGGGCGCCGAGAACTATGGCTACACCTTC